The following is a TCR beta chain sequence with its context. This record belongs to a study of blood T cell repertoires in COVID-19. The germline gives CDR1 SEHNR, CDR2 FQNEAQ (reference sequence). Trimming took 2 bases from V and 3 from J; bases not matched to a gene: 5. This CDR3 has 15 amino acids. Generated by immunoSEQ multiplex PCR, the TCRdb table keeps only in-frame clones and is missing some. The table records around 20,000 clones, around 90% of them present only once. Sequenced material: peripheral blood. The chain combines TRBV7-9 with TRBJ1-1, with TRBD1 matching over 8 bases. The sequence derives from a human donor with active COVID-19. The donor label of this sample is uncertain. Written as DNA, the CDR3 is TGTGCCAGCAGCTTAAAGTGGGACAGGTACACTGAAGCTTTCTTT. This sequence encodes CASSLKWDRYTEAFF.